This entry features one TCR beta chain sequence. Its antigen is as yet unknown. Trimming pared 1 base from V and 4 bases from J, leaving 7 bases between. Per germline, CDR1 SGHTA and CDR2 FQGNSA. This CDR3 region has 13 residues. This entry belongs to a study of T cell responses to AZD1222 COVID-19 vaccine. Study results and caveats: Two AZD1222 administrations were followed by greater Spike-specific TCR breadth and depth. Reportedly, close to half of spike-specific TCRs are directed against unmutated variant regions.

Data came from immunoSEQ multiplex PCR; TCRdb stores just in-frame clones and leaves some out. Of about 120,000 clones in the sample, around nine tenths were seen once. This sequence was found in an adult in good health. This chain uses TRBV7-2 with TRBJ1-2; D gene uncertain. This material consisted of peripheral blood, taken on day 0 of AZD1222 vaccination. The CDR3, as DNA: TGTGCCAGCAGCTTAGACAACTTCTATGGCTACACCTTC. Protein: CASSLDNFYGYTF.